This entry describes one T cell receptor (beta chain). The antigen is not known. An Oncomine TCR Beta short-read assay was used to sequence the DNA from cultured CD4+ T cells. TCRdb reprocessed the PCR reads via MiXCR and lists one record per CDR3 protein. The repertoire holds roughly 7,400 distinct CDR3 sequences, with approximately 51% as singletons. The source of the sample is a study of vaccination and CD4 T cells after COVID-19. The treatment denotes: approximately 9-day PBMC culture with coronavirus spike peptide pools or control peptides (ViraFEST assay). Peptide pool stimulation in ViraFEST expanded antigen-specific T cells, whose TCRs were then sequenced. Whole-study findings and limits: SARS-CoV-2-reactive clonotype medians increased from roughly 19 to 38, not significantly. Convalescent patients displayed a median around 88% of reactive clones emerging only post-vaccination. Spike mono-reactivity was found in 304 of 307 vaccine-specific clones from convalescent patients.

This receptor was identified in a human donor who had recovered from COVID-19. The sequenced material came from CD4+ T cells from blood, cultured in vitro.

The CDR3: CASSITLRGTYGYTF. Written as DNA, the CDR3 is TGTGCCAGTAGTATAACCCTGCGCGGGACCTATGGCTACACCTTC. The chain recombines TRBV19 with TRBJ1-2; possibly TRBD1 for D (5 bases). Deletions cut 2 bases from V and 4 bases from J, with 14 bases between. The CDR3 totals 15 residues. CDR1 is LNHDA and CDR2 is SQIVND in the germline V gene (reference sequence).